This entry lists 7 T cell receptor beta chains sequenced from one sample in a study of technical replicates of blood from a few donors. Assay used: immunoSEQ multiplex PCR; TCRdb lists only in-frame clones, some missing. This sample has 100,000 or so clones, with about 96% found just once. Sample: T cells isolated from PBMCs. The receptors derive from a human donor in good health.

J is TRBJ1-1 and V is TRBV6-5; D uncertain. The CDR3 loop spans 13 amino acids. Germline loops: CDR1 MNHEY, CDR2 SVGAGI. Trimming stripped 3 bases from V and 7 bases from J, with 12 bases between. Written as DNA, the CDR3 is TGTGCCAGCAGTTATGGTAAGACATTTGAAGCTTTCTTT. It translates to CASSYGKTFEAFF.

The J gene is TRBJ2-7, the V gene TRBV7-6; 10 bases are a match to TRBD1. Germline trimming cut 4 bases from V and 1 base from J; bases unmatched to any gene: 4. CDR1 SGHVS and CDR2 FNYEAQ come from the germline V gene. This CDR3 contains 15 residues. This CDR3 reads CASSSGTGVSYEQYF. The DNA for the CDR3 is TGTGCCAGCAGCTCCGGGACAGGGGTTTCCTACGAGCAGTACTTC.

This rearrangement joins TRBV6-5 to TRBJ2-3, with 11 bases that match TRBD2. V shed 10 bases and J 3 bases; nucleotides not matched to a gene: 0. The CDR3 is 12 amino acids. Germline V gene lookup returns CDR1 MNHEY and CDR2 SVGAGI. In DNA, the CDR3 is TGTGCCACTAGCGGGAGGACAGATACGCAGTATTTT. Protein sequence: CATSGRTDTQYF.

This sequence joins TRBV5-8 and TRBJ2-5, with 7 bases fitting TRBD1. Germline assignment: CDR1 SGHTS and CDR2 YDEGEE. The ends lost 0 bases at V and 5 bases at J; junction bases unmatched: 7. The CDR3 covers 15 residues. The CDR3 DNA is TGTGCCAGCAGCTTGGGATCCACAGGGGTGGAGACCCAGTACTTC. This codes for CASSLGSTGVETQYF.

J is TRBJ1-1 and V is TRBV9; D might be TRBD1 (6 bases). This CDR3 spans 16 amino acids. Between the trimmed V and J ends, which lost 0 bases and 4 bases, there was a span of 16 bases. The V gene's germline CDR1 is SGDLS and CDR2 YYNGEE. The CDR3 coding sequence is TGTGCCAGCAGCGTAGGGGCAGGGGTCCCCTCCACTGAAGCTTTCTTT. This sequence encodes CASSVGAGVPSTEAFF.

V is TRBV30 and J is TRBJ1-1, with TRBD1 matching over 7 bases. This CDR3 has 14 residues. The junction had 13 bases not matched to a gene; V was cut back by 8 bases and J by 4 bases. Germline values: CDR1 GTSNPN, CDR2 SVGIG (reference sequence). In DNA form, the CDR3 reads TGTGCCCGAGCTAGACAGGGTTTTGGCACTGAAGCTTTCTTT. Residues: CARARQGFGTEAFF. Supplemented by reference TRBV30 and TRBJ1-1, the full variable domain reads SQTIHQWPATLVQPVGSPLSLECTVEGTSNPNLYWYRQAAGRGLQLLFYSVGIGQISSEVPQNLSASRPQDRQFILSSKKLLLSDSGFYLCARARQGFGTEAFFGQGTRLTVV.

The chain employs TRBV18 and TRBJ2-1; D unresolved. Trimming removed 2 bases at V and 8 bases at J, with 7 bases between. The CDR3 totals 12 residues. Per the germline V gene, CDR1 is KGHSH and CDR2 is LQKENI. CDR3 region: CASSPAVDEQFF. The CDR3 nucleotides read TGTGCCAGCTCACCAGCAGTGGATGAGCAGTTCTTC.